The present entry profiles one TCR beta chain with its context. Its specificity is not known. This entry is derived from a study of T cell responses to AZD1222 COVID-19 vaccine. This table comes from immunoSEQ multiplex PCR, and its TCRdb copy is limited to in-frame clones, with some not included. There are 70,000 to 95,000 clones in the sample; less than 95% occur only once, and 25% to 30% lies in the top ten. Germline lookup yields CDR1 SGHRS and CDR2 YFSETQ. This CDR3 spans 17 amino acids. Unmatched junction bases numbered 6, after V lost 0 bases and J lost 0 bases. Study outcomes and limitations: Spike-spanning, vaccine-associated CD4 TCRs were dominant at 160-218 and 743-854.

The gene calls are TRBV5-1 and TRBJ2-7; 10 bases fit TRBD2. The TCR sequence derives from an adult who received the AZD1222 COVID-19 vaccine. Source: peripheral blood, taken 28 days after the second AZD1222 dose. The CDR3 sequence is CASSLDGLADHSYEQYF. DNA for the CDR3: TGCGCCAGCAGCTTGGACGGACTAGCGGATCACTCCTACGAGCAGTACTTC.